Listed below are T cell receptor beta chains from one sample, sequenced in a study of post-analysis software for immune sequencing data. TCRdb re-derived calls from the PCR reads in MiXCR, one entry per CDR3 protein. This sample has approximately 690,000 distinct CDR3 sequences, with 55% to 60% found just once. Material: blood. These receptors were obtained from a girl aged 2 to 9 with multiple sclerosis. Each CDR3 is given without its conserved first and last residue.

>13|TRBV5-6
ASSLGQLTNNEQF
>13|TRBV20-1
SARGLAGGLKEQY
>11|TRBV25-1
ASSESGGFGAF
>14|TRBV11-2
ASSLIEVSSTDTQY
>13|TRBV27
ASSPGTGGVNEQY
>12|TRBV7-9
ASSLETSHYEQY
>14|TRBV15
ATSRDSGRAVDEQF
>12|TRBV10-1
ASSESSRSYEQY
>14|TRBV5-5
ASSLVQQINTGELF
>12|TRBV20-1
SARGVSYQNEQF
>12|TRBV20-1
SAREAGSIYEQY
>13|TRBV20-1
SARSRTSGGETQY
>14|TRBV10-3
AISAPSGASYNEQF